This is a list of T cell receptor beta chains from one sample in a study of a mutant IDH1 vaccine in newly diagnosed glioma. These TCRs' antigens remain unknown. Using immunoSEQ multiplex PCR, the repertoire was profiled, and TCRdb retains in-frame clones only, with some absent. Here the sample spans about 44,000 clones, 80% to 95% being singletons. The sequenced sample was PBMCs, obtained from a glioma patient whose treatment included an IDH1 peptide vaccine. All receptors come from a man aged 45-65 years with glioma. Both conserved end residues are part of each CDR3. The D gene is left open where the match is weak. The size entry is marked missing in some rows and otherwise reads once, few, many or a size class.

d_call: NA; v_call: TRBV6-6; j_call: TRBJ2-7; clone_size: NA; cdr3_nt: TGTGCCAGCGGTGCCCCAACCTCCTACGAGCAGTACTTC; cdr3_aa: CASGAPTSYEQYF
d_call: TRBD2; v_call: TRBV6-5; j_call: TRBJ2-3; clone_size: NA; cdr3_nt: TGTGCCAGCAGTTATACTAGCGGGAGGTCGGCAGATACGCAGTATTTT; cdr3_aa: CASSYTSGRSADTQYF
d_call: TRBD1; v_call: TRBV6-1; j_call: TRBJ1-5; clone_size: NA; cdr3_nt: TGTGCCAGCAGTCCGGGACAGTATAGCAATCAGCCCCAGCATTTT; cdr3_aa: CASSPGQYSNQPQHF
d_call: TRBD2; v_call: TRBV14; j_call: TRBJ2-7; clone_size: NA; cdr3_nt: TGTGCCAGCAGCGACAGTCCTAGCGGGCAACACGAGCAGTACTTC; cdr3_aa: CASSDSPSGQHEQYF
d_call: TRBD1; v_call: TRBV28; j_call: TRBJ2-7; clone_size: NA; cdr3_nt: TGTGCCAGCGGGGGACAGGGGAGCCACGAGCAGTACTTC; cdr3_aa: CASGGQGSHEQYF
d_call: NA; v_call: TRBV28; j_call: TRBJ1-1; clone_size: NA; cdr3_nt: TGTGCCAGCAGTCCGTGGGAAGGGCGGGGCACTGAAGCTTTCTTT; cdr3_aa: CASSPWEGRGTEAFF
d_call: NA; v_call: TRBV7-8; j_call: TRBJ1-3; clone_size: NA; cdr3_nt: TGTGCCAGCAGCTCCCGTGGGGAGGGGGCTGGAAACACCATATATTTT; cdr3_aa: CASSSRGEGAGNTIYF
d_call: NA; v_call: TRBV11-2; j_call: TRBJ2-7; clone_size: NA; cdr3_nt: TGTGCCAGCAGCCATGACAGGCGCCCTTATTACGAGCAGTACTTC; cdr3_aa: CASSHDRRPYYEQYF
d_call: TRBD1; v_call: TRBV6-5; j_call: TRBJ2-1; clone_size: NA; cdr3_nt: TGTGCCAGCAGTCCAGGGGGCGCGAACAATGAGCAGTTCTTC; cdr3_aa: CASSPGGANNEQFF
d_call: NA; v_call: TRBV2; j_call: TRBJ2-5; clone_size: NA; cdr3_nt: TGTGCCAGCAGTGAAGCGCTTCAGTTCCCACAAGAGACCCAGTACTTC; cdr3_aa: CASSEALQFPQETQYF
d_call: TRBD1; v_call: TRBV30; j_call: TRBJ2-7; clone_size: NA; cdr3_nt: TGTGCCTGGAGTGGGGACAGGGCCTCAGGGGAGCAGTACTTC; cdr3_aa: CAWSGDRASGEQYF
d_call: TRBD1; v_call: TRBV7-9; j_call: TRBJ2-6; clone_size: NA; cdr3_nt: TGTGCCAGCGTGCTGGGACAGGGATTCTCTGGGGCCAACGTCCTGACTTTC; cdr3_aa: CASVLGQGFSGANVLTF
d_call: TRBD2; v_call: TRBV18; j_call: TRBJ2-1; clone_size: NA; cdr3_nt: TGTGCCAGCTCACCACCTGGGACTAGCGGGAGGTACAATGAGCAGTTCTTC; cdr3_aa: CASSPPGTSGRYNEQFF
d_call: TRBD2; v_call: TRBV2; j_call: TRBJ2-2; clone_size: NA; cdr3_nt: TGTGCCAGCACTGCTGGGGAGGGGACCGGGGAGCTGTTTTTT; cdr3_aa: CASTAGEGTGELFF
d_call: NA; v_call: TRBV5-1; j_call: TRBJ1-1; clone_size: NA; cdr3_nt: TGCGCCAGCAGCTTGACAGGGTTGAACACTGAAGCTTTCTTT; cdr3_aa: CASSLTGLNTEAFF
d_call: NA; v_call: TRBV5-1; j_call: TRBJ2-2; clone_size: NA; cdr3_nt: TGCGCCAGCAGCAACCGGGGAGGGGAGCTGTTTTTT; cdr3_aa: CASSNRGGELFF
d_call: NA; v_call: TRBV2; j_call: TRBJ2-2; clone_size: NA; cdr3_nt: TGTGCCAGCAGTGCTGACAGTCGAGGTACCGGGGAGCTGTTTTTT; cdr3_aa: CASSADSRGTGELFF
d_call: NA; v_call: TRBV7-2; j_call: TRBJ2-5; clone_size: once; cdr3_nt: TGTGCCAGCAGCGACTTAAGAGAGACCCAGTACTTC; cdr3_aa: CASSDLRETQYF
d_call: NA; v_call: TRBV25-1; j_call: TRBJ2-2; clone_size: NA; cdr3_nt: TGTGCCAGCAGTGAATTAAGAACCGGGGAGCTGTTTTTT; cdr3_aa: CASSELRTGELFF
d_call: NA; v_call: TRBV4-1; j_call: TRBJ1-2; clone_size: once; cdr3_nt: TGCGCCAGCAGCCAACGAAGCGTACCCCGTCAGGAGGTTACCTTC; cdr3_aa: CASSQRSVPRQEVTF
d_call: NA; v_call: TRBV14; j_call: TRBJ2-7; clone_size: NA; cdr3_nt: TGTGCCAGCAGCCAAGTAGGAGACAGCTACGAGCAGTACTTC; cdr3_aa: CASSQVGDSYEQYF
d_call: NA; v_call: TRBV7-6; j_call: TRBJ1-3; clone_size: NA; cdr3_nt: TGTGCCAGCAGTCAACCCTCTGGAAACACCATATATTTT; cdr3_aa: CASSQPSGNTIYF
d_call: TRBD2; v_call: TRBV2; j_call: TRBJ2-1; clone_size: NA; cdr3_nt: TGTGCCAGCAGGGGACTAGCGGGAGTTGGTTACAATGAGCAGTTCTTC; cdr3_aa: CASRGLAGVGYNEQFF
d_call: NA; v_call: TRBV6-5; j_call: TRBJ2-7; clone_size: NA; cdr3_nt: TGTGCCAGCACTTCCGGGACACCTCCCTACGAGCAGTACTTC; cdr3_aa: CASTSGTPPYEQYF
d_call: TRBD1; v_call: TRBV30; j_call: TRBJ1-4; clone_size: NA; cdr3_nt: TGTGCCTGGAGTGCTGGGACAGCGTACATACAGGAAAAACTGTTTTTT; cdr3_aa: CAWSAGTAYIQEKLFF
d_call: NA; v_call: TRBV2; j_call: TRBJ1-2; clone_size: NA; cdr3_nt: TGTGCCAGCACCGAGGGTAGGGACGGCTACACCTTC; cdr3_aa: CASTEGRDGYTF
d_call: TRBD2; v_call: TRBV10-2; j_call: TRBJ2-1; clone_size: NA; cdr3_nt: TGCGCCAGCAGTGAGTCGGCGGGACTAGCGGTAAACAATGAGCAGTTCTTC; cdr3_aa: CASSESAGLAVNNEQFF
d_call: NA; v_call: TRBV5-6; j_call: TRBJ1-5; clone_size: NA; cdr3_nt: TGTGCCAGCAGCTTGAGCCCTCGGAGTCAGCCCCAGCATTTT; cdr3_aa: CASSLSPRSQPQHF
d_call: TRBD1; v_call: TRBV9; j_call: TRBJ1-1; clone_size: medium-sized; cdr3_nt: TGTGCCAGCAGCGTAGCTTACAGGGGAGTAAACACTGAAGCTTTCTTT; cdr3_aa: CASSVAYRGVNTEAFF
d_call: TRBD2; v_call: TRBV4-1; j_call: TRBJ2-7; clone_size: NA; cdr3_nt: TGCGCCAGCAGCCAAGCCGGGACTAGCGGTTACGAGCAGTACTTC; cdr3_aa: CASSQAGTSGYEQYF
d_call: TRBD2; v_call: TRBV30; j_call: TRBJ2-3; clone_size: few; cdr3_nt: TGTGCCTGGAGTCGGGGGGACGGGAGCACAGATACGCAGTATTTT; cdr3_aa: CAWSRGDGSTDTQYF
d_call: TRBD2; v_call: TRBV6-1; j_call: TRBJ2-2; clone_size: NA; cdr3_nt: TGTGCCAGCAGTGTGCTAGCGGGTCGGGAAACCGGGGAGCTGTTTTTT; cdr3_aa: CASSVLAGRETGELFF
d_call: TRBD1; v_call: TRBV29-1; j_call: TRBJ1-1; clone_size: NA; cdr3_nt: TGCAGCGGAGTTGACAGGGGGAACACTGAAGCTTTCTTT; cdr3_aa: CSGVDRGNTEAFF
d_call: TRBD1; v_call: TRBV2; j_call: TRBJ1-2; clone_size: few; cdr3_nt: TGTGCCAGCAGTACAGGGGGCTACTATGGCTACACCTTC; cdr3_aa: CASSTGGYYGYTF
d_call: NA; v_call: TRBV5-6; j_call: TRBJ2-7; clone_size: NA; cdr3_nt: TGTGCCAGCAGCTTGCGTTTAACAGGGCCCTACGAGCAGTACTTC; cdr3_aa: CASSLRLTGPYEQYF
d_call: NA; v_call: TRBV2; j_call: TRBJ1-6; clone_size: NA; cdr3_nt: TGTGCCAGCAGTACTTTAGGGCCCAAGATGGGTTCACCCCTCCACTTT; cdr3_aa: CASSTLGPKMGSPLHF
d_call: NA; v_call: TRBV18; j_call: TRBJ1-1; clone_size: NA; cdr3_nt: TGTGCCAGCTCACCACCGGGAGGCATAAACTTGAACACTGAAGCTTTCTTT; cdr3_aa: CASSPPGGINLNTEAFF
d_call: NA; v_call: TRBV5-4; j_call: TRBJ2-7; clone_size: once; cdr3_nt: TGTGCCAGCAGCTTCGGGTCCTACGAGCAGTACTTC; cdr3_aa: CASSFGSYEQYF
d_call: TRBD1; v_call: TRBV18; j_call: TRBJ1-2; clone_size: few; cdr3_nt: TGTGCCAGCTCACCGGACAGGGAGTATGGCTACACCTTC; cdr3_aa: CASSPDREYGYTF
d_call: TRBD1; v_call: TRBV9; j_call: TRBJ2-6; clone_size: NA; cdr3_nt: TGTGCCAGCAGTCAGGACAGGGTGCCTGGGGCCAACGTCCTGACTTTC; cdr3_aa: CASSQDRVPGANVLTF
d_call: TRBD2; v_call: TRBV29-1; j_call: TRBJ2-1; clone_size: NA; cdr3_nt: TGCAGCGTTGTCGGCGGGAGGGCCGTCGATGAGCAGTTCTTC; cdr3_aa: CSVVGGRAVDEQFF
d_call: TRBD2; v_call: TRBV9; j_call: TRBJ2-3; clone_size: NA; cdr3_nt: TGTGCCAGCAGCGTAGCGGGAGGAAGCACAGATACGCAGTATTTT; cdr3_aa: CASSVAGGSTDTQYF
d_call: NA; v_call: TRBV30; j_call: TRBJ2-7; clone_size: NA; cdr3_nt: TGTGCCTGGAGTGTGGGCGCGGGGGCCGCCTACGAGCAGTACTTC; cdr3_aa: CAWSVGAGAAYEQYF
d_call: TRBD1; v_call: TRBV14; j_call: TRBJ1-4; clone_size: NA; cdr3_nt: TGTGCCAGCAGCCTCCGACAGGGAGGTTTCTCGACTAATGAAAAACTGTTTTTT; cdr3_aa: CASSLRQGGFSTNEKLFF